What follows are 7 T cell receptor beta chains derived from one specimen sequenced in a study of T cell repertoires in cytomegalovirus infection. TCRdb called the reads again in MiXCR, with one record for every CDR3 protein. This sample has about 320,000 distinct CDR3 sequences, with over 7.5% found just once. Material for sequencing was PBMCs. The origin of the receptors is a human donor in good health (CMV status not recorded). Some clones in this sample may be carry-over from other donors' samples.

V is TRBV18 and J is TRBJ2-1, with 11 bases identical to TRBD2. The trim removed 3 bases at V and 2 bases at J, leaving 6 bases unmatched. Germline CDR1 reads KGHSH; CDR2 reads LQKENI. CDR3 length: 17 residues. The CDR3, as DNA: TGTGCCAGCTCACCCCGCTTAGCGGGAGGGACCTACAATGAGCAGTTCTTC. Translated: CASSPRLAGGTYNEQFF.

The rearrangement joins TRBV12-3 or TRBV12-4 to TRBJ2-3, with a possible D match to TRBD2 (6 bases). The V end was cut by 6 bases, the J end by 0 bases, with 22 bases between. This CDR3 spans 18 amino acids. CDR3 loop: CASRVSGAGPISTDTQYF. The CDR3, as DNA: TGTGCCAGCAGAGTCAGTGGTGCGGGGCCTATTAGCACAGATACGCAGTATTTT.

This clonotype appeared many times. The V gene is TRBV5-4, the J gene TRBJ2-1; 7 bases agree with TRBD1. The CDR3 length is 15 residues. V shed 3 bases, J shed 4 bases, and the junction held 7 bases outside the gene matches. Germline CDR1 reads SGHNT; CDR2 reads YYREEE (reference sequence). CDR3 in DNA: TGTGCCAGCAGCTCGTCGGGACAGTTTTACAATGAGCAGTTCTTC. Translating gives CASSSSGQFYNEQFF.

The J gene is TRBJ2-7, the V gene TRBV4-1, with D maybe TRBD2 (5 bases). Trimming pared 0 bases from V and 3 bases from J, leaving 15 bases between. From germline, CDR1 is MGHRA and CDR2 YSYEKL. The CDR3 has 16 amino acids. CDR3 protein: CASSQEAGGQIYEQYF. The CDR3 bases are TGCGCCAGCAGCCAAGAAGCCGGCGGGCAGATCTACGAGCAGTACTTC.

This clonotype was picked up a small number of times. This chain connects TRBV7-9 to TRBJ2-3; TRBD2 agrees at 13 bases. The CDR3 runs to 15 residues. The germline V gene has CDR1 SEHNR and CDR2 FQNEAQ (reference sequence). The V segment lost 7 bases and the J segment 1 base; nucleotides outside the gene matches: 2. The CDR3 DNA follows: TGTGCCAGCATCGGACTAGCGGGGGGCACAGATACGCAGTATTTT. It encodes CASIGLAGGTDTQYF.

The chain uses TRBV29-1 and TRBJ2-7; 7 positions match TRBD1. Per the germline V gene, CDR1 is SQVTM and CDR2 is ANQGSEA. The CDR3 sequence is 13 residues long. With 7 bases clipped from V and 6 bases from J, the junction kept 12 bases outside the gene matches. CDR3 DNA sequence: TGCAGCGCCCGACAACGTGAGGGGGCCGAGCAGTACTTC. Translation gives CSARQREGAEQYF.

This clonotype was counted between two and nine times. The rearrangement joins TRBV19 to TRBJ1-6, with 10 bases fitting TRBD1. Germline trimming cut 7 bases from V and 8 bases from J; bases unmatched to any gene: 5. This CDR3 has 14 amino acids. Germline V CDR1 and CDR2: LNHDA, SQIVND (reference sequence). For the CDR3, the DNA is TGTGCCAGTATCGGGACAGGGGATTATTCACCCCTCCACTTT. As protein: CASIGTGDYSPLHF.